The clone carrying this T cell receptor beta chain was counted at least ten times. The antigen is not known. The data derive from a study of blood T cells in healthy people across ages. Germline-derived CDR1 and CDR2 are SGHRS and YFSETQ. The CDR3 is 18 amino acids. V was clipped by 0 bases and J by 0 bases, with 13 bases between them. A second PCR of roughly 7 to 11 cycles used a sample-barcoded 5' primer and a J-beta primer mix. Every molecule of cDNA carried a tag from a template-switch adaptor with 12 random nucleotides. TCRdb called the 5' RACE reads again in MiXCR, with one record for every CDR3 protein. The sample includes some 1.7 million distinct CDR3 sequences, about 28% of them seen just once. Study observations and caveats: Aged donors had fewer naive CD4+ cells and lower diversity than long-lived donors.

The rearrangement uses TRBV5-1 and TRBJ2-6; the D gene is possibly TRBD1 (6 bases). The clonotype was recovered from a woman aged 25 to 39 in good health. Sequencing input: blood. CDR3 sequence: CASSLGDTTYSGANVLTF. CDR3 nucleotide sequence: TGCGCCAGCAGCTTGGGGGACACAACCTACTCTGGGGCCAACGTCCTGACTTTC.